Listed below are T cell receptor beta chains from one sample, sequenced in a study of cytomegalovirus exposure and HLA in healthy donors. The repertoire was sequenced with immunoSEQ multiplex PCR; TCRdb's copy has only in-frame clones and lacks some. The sample lists around 200,000 clones, just over 75% occurring once. Material for sequencing was PBMCs. The receptors shown here come from a woman aged 55 to 70 in good health and CMV-seropositive. Both conserved end residues are part of each CDR3. D genes are given only for firm matches. Not all rows give a size; the values are once, few, many and, for expanded clones, a class.

clone_size,j_call,d_call,v_call,cdr3_aa,cdr3_nt
once,TRBJ1-1,TRBD1,TRBV7-3,CASRRQGANTEAFF,TGTGCCAGCAGGAGACAGGGGGCGAACACTGAAGCTTTCTTT
-,TRBJ1-3,-,TRBV7-3,CASRRVGGNTIYF,TGTGCCAGTAGGAGGGTGGGTGGAAACACCATATATTTT
-,TRBJ2-5,-,TRBV12-5,CASGPPRVETQYF,TGTGCTAGTGGCCCCCCCCGGGTAGAGACCCAGTACTTC
-,TRBJ2-4,-,TRBV21-1,CASSKEREKNIQYF,TGTGCCAGCAGCAAAGAAAGGGAGAAAAACATTCAGTACTTC
-,TRBJ1-4,-,TRBV18,CASSPGQVGEKLFF,TGTGCCAGCTCACCGGGGCAGGTCGGTGAAAAACTGTTTTTT
once,TRBJ2-2,-,TRBV5-1,CASSLNRGRGTGELFF,TGCGCCAGCAGCTTAAACAGGGGCCGGGGGACCGGGGAGCTGTTTTTT
-,TRBJ2-3,-,TRBV9,CASSVASSTDTQYF,TGTGCCAGCAGCGTAGCTAGTAGCACAGATACGCAGTATTTT
once,TRBJ1-2,-,TRBV4-3,CASSQDWGRGYTF,TGCGCCAGCAGCCAAGACTGGGGGCGAGGCTACACCTTC
-,TRBJ1-1,-,TRBV14,CASSQVTGTNTEAFF,TGTGCCAGCAGCCAAGTTACAGGGACGAACACTGAAGCTTTCTTT
-,TRBJ2-3,-,TRBV11-2,CASSAPPGLSTDTQYF,TGTGCCAGCAGCGCTCCACCGGGACTTAGCACAGATACGCAGTATTTT
few,TRBJ1-2,TRBD1,TRBV6-5,CASSYFTGDYGYTF,TGTGCCAGCAGTTACTTTACAGGGGACTATGGCTACACCTTC
-,TRBJ2-5,TRBD2,TRBV29-1,CSVDTSEETQYF,TGCAGCGTTGATACTAGCGAAGAGACCCAGTACTTC
-,TRBJ2-7,TRBD2,TRBV7-2,CASSGTSGGYEQYF,TGTGCCAGCAGCGGGACTAGTGGGGGATACGAGCAGTACTTC
once,TRBJ2-7,-,TRBV28,CASSLQGMEQYF,TGTGCCAGCAGTCTACAGGGAATGGAGCAGTACTTC
few,TRBJ2-1,TRBD2,TRBV5-1,CASSSGLAGDEQFF,TGCGCCAGCAGCTCCGGACTAGCGGGGGATGAGCAGTTCTTC
-,TRBJ2-5,-,TRBV21-1,CASSEQSTEWVQETQYF,TGTGCCAGCAGCGAACAATCGACAGAATGGGTCCAAGAGACCCAGTACTTC
few,TRBJ2-5,-,TRBV30,CAWRGAGLETQYF,TGTGCCTGGAGGGGGGCAGGGCTGGAGACCCAGTACTTC
-,TRBJ1-1,-,TRBV6-6,CASSYNAGAEAFF,TGTGCCAGCAGTTACAACGCAGGCGCTGAAGCTTTCTTT
-,TRBJ2-7,-,TRBV5-4,CASSRQGRSGRDEQYF,TGTGCCAGCAGCCGACAGGGACGGAGCGGGAGAGACGAGCAGTACTTC
-,TRBJ2-7,TRBD1,TRBV28,CASSLSGQARGQYF,TGTGCCAGCAGTTTATCTGGACAGGCCCGGGGGCAGTACTTC
-,TRBJ1-2,TRBD1,TRBV9,CASSVEAGGNYGYTF,TGTGCCAGCAGCGTAGAGGCAGGGGGTAACTATGGCTACACCTTC
-,TRBJ1-2,-,TRBV7-9,CASSDASYFYGYTF,TGTGCCAGCAGTGATGCCTCTTACTTCTATGGCTACACCTTC
-,TRBJ2-5,-,TRBV28,CASTLAGAGIETQYF,TGTGCCAGCACCCTCGCGGGGGCAGGGATAGAGACCCAGTACTTC
-,TRBJ1-2,TRBD1,TRBV28,CASSQGQGGYGYTF,TGTGCCAGCAGCCAGGGGCAGGGGGGTTATGGCTACACCTTC
-,TRBJ1-4,-,TRBV16,CASSQGGTNEKLFF,TGTGCCAGCAGCCAAGGGGGGACTAATGAAAAACTGTTTTTT
few,TRBJ2-5,-,TRBV9,CASSPGGAEETQYF,TGTGCCAGCAGCCCTGGGGGGGCGGAAGAGACCCAGTACTTC
-,TRBJ1-3,TRBD1,TRBV10-3,CAISGQGSSGNTIYF,TGTGCCATCAGTGGACAGGGGAGCTCTGGAAACACCATATATTTT
-,TRBJ1-1,TRBD1,TRBV18,CASSPGTGTEAFF,TGTGCCAGCTCACCCGGGACAGGAACTGAAGCTTTCTTT
-,TRBJ1-1,-,TRBV30,CAWSVGQGTEAFF,TGTGCCTGGAGTGTTGGACAAGGCACTGAAGCTTTCTTT
once,TRBJ2-5,-,TRBV25-1,CASSDRTASSQETQYF,TGTGCCAGCAGCGATAGGACAGCTTCGTCCCAAGAGACCCAGTACTTC
-,TRBJ2-3,-,TRBV7-2,CASSISTDTQYF,TGTGCCAGCAGCATATCCACAGATACGCAGTATTTT
-,TRBJ1-1,-,TRBV28,CASSPNTEAFF,TGTGCCAGCAGTCCCAATACTGAAGCTTTCTTT
few,TRBJ2-1,TRBD2,TRBV2,CASKTSGSYNEQFF,TGTGCCAGCAAGACTAGCGGGTCCTACAATGAGCAGTTCTTC
-,TRBJ1-3,-,TRBV9,CASSVGRLSGNTIYF,TGTGCCAGCAGCGTAGGAAGACTCTCTGGAAACACCATATATTTT
few,TRBJ2-3,-,TRBV4-1,CASSLGGPDTQYF,TGCGCCAGCAGCCTAGGTGGGCCAGATACGCAGTATTTT
-,TRBJ2-3,-,TRBV5-1,CASSLGFGDTQYF,TGCGCCAGCAGCTTGGGTTTCGGAGATACGCAGTATTTT
-,TRBJ1-2,-,TRBV9,CASSVYGAAPRGYTF,TGTGCCAGCAGCGTATATGGGGCGGCCCCACGGGGCTACACCTTC
-,TRBJ2-6,TRBD1,TRBV19,CASSLQGPGANVLTF,TGTGCCAGTAGTCTACAGGGGCCTGGGGCCAACGTCCTGACTTTC
-,TRBJ2-2,TRBD2,TRBV2,CASRNSGSLAGELFF,TGTGCCAGCAGGAATAGCGGGAGTCTCGCCGGGGAGCTGTTTTTT
-,TRBJ2-1,TRBD2,TRBV7-3,CASSLGLAGVNEQFF,TGTGCCAGCAGCCTGGGACTAGCGGGAGTCAATGAGCAGTTCTTC
-,TRBJ2-1,-,TRBV7-3,CASSPGVSSYNEQFF,TGTGCCAGCAGCCCGGGGGTGAGCTCCTACAATGAGCAGTTCTTC
once,TRBJ2-3,-,TRBV4-1,CASSQVAARVDPDTQYF,TGCGCCAGCAGCCAAGTCGCCGCCCGCGTAGATCCAGATACGCAGTATTTT
-,TRBJ1-5,TRBD1,TRBV18,CASSTETGGDQPQHF,TGTGCCAGCTCGACCGAGACAGGGGGAGATCAGCCCCAGCATTTT